This T cell receptor (beta chain) is from a study of blood T cell repertoires in COVID-19. Study summary: Specimens from acute and convalescent COVID-19 originated in the United States, Italy and Spain. Sample material is recorded as cDNA or gDNA derived from T cells, B-cell-depleted T cells, or PBMCs.

Per the original methods: The assay estimated nucleated cells by amplifying reference gene primers. Sequencing used immunoSEQ multiplex PCR; TCRdb keeps in-frame clones, though not all of them. V and J calls and clone size are as listed in that table; D and trimming were resolved from the DNA. The sample holds roughly 50,000 clones, around 79% seen once. After removal of 3 bases from V and 7 bases from J, the junction contained 8 bases not matched to a gene. In germline, CDR1 is SGDLS, CDR2 YYNGEE. This CDR3 has 16 amino acids. This clone was seen a handful of times. The rearrangement links TRBV9 to TRBJ2-1; 12 bases map to TRBD2. This receptor was identified in a man aged 60 to 75 with acute or convalescent COVID-19. Sequencing was carried out using peripheral blood. CDR3 sequence: CASSERTSGTTNEQFF. CDR3 DNA sequence: TGTGCCAGCAGCGAGCGGACTAGCGGGACCACTAATGAGCAGTTCTTC.